Listed below are T cell receptor beta chains from one sample, sequenced in a study of lymphopenia after photon versus proton radiotherapy. Clones were read by immunoSEQ multiplex PCR, and TCRdb kept only the in-frame ones, dropping some. The profile covers 60,000 to 75,000 clones, with roughly nine tenths appearing a single time and about 13% taken by the ten largest. The source material was peripheral blood, sampled from a patient treated with proton-based radiotherapy. Source of these receptors: a man older than 75 with esophageal cancer. Both conserved end residues are part of each CDR3. Fields, in order: clone size, V gene, D gene, J gene, CDR3 DNA, CDR3 protein. A D gene is named only where the DNA matches it firmly. The size entry is marked missing in some rows and otherwise reads once, few, many or a size class.

abundance: NA
v_gene: TRBV4-2
d_gene: TRBD1
j_gene: TRBJ2-2
CDR3nt: TGTGCCAGCAGCCAAAGACAGGGGAACACCGGGGAGCTGTTTTTT
CDR3aa: CASSQRQGNTGELFF

abundance: few
v_gene: TRBV4-1
d_gene: NA
j_gene: TRBJ2-7
CDR3nt: TGCGCCAGCAGCCAACCCGGACAGATCGACCTCGCCTACGAGCAGTACTTC
CDR3aa: CASSQPGQIDLAYEQYF

abundance: NA
v_gene: TRBV9
d_gene: NA
j_gene: TRBJ1-3
CDR3nt: TGTGCCAGCAGCCCGGGACAAGCTGGAAACACCATATATTTT
CDR3aa: CASSPGQAGNTIYF

abundance: many
v_gene: TRBV4-1
d_gene: TRBD2
j_gene: TRBJ2-7
CDR3nt: TGCGCCAGCAGCCAACCGGGGGCGGGAGGGTACGAGCAGTACTTC
CDR3aa: CASSQPGAGGYEQYF

abundance: once
v_gene: TRBV5-1
d_gene: TRBD1
j_gene: TRBJ1-4
CDR3nt: TGCGCCAGCAGCGCGGTAGGGACAGGGGCAGCTAATGAAAAACTGTTTTTT
CDR3aa: CASSAVGTGAANEKLFF

abundance: NA
v_gene: TRBV11-1
d_gene: NA
j_gene: TRBJ1-1
CDR3nt: TGTGCCAGCAGTTTGGGCGGACCGGGCACTGAAGCTTTCTTT
CDR3aa: CASSLGGPGTEAFF

abundance: NA
v_gene: TRBV6-1
d_gene: TRBD1
j_gene: TRBJ1-2
CDR3nt: TGTGCCAGCAGTGGGATGCGCGGACAGGGGAACTATGGCTACACCTTC
CDR3aa: CASSGMRGQGNYGYTF

abundance: NA
v_gene: TRBV5-5
d_gene: NA
j_gene: TRBJ2-7
CDR3nt: TGTGCCAGCAGCGCCGTAGGACCGCAGTACTTC
CDR3aa: CASSAVGPQYF

abundance: once
v_gene: TRBV14
d_gene: TRBD1
j_gene: TRBJ1-2
CDR3nt: TGTGCCAGCAGCCTAAACAGGGGGCTGGATGGCTACACCTTC
CDR3aa: CASSLNRGLDGYTF

abundance: NA
v_gene: TRBV30
d_gene: NA
j_gene: TRBJ2-7
CDR3nt: TGTGCCTGGAGTGTAGGGACCGACTACTACGAGCAGTACTTC
CDR3aa: CAWSVGTDYYEQYF

abundance: NA
v_gene: TRBV19
d_gene: TRBD2
j_gene: TRBJ2-2
CDR3nt: TGTGCCAGTAGTATGCAGGGCCGACCGGGACTATACACCGGGGAGCTGTTTTTT
CDR3aa: CASSMQGRPGLYTGELFF

abundance: NA
v_gene: TRBV27
d_gene: TRBD1
j_gene: TRBJ1-2
CDR3nt: TGTGCCAGCAGTTTTTGGTCAGGGGGACGTGGCTACACCTTC
CDR3aa: CASSFWSGGRGYTF

abundance: NA
v_gene: TRBV7-9
d_gene: NA
j_gene: TRBJ2-2
CDR3nt: TGTGCCAGCAGCGACTCTTGGCGGAACCCGAACACCGGGGAGCTGTTTTTT
CDR3aa: CASSDSWRNPNTGELFF

abundance: NA
v_gene: TRBV2
d_gene: NA
j_gene: TRBJ2-7
CDR3nt: TGTGCCAGCAGTGGACAGGTGACCTACGAGCAGTACTTC
CDR3aa: CASSGQVTYEQYF

abundance: NA
v_gene: TRBV7-2
d_gene: NA
j_gene: TRBJ1-1
CDR3nt: TGTGCCAGCAGCTTAGTCGCGGGACTGAACACTGAAGCTTTCTTT
CDR3aa: CASSLVAGLNTEAFF

abundance: NA
v_gene: TRBV14
d_gene: NA
j_gene: TRBJ2-6
CDR3nt: TGTGCCAGCAGCCACGGTGGGGCCAACGTCCTGACTTTC
CDR3aa: CASSHGGANVLTF

abundance: NA
v_gene: TRBV5-1
d_gene: NA
j_gene: TRBJ2-1
CDR3nt: TGCGCCAGCAGCCCCGGGACACTGGATCGGAATGAGCAGTTCTTC
CDR3aa: CASSPGTLDRNEQFF

abundance: NA
v_gene: TRBV27
d_gene: NA
j_gene: TRBJ1-1
CDR3nt: TGTGCCAGCAGGCCGTCGGGGAACACTGAAGCTTTCTTT
CDR3aa: CASRPSGNTEAFF

abundance: NA
v_gene: TRBV5-1
d_gene: NA
j_gene: TRBJ1-1
CDR3nt: TGCGCCAGCAGCGATTCCGGGAGGAGGAACACTGAAGCTTTCTTT
CDR3aa: CASSDSGRRNTEAFF

abundance: NA
v_gene: TRBV5-1
d_gene: NA
j_gene: TRBJ1-4
CDR3nt: TGCGCCAGCAGCTCGGGGCCTAATGAAAAACTGTTTTTT
CDR3aa: CASSSGPNEKLFF

abundance: NA
v_gene: TRBV6-1
d_gene: NA
j_gene: TRBJ1-1
CDR3nt: TGTGCCAGCAGGTATGACAGATCAGCGAACACTGAAGCTTTCTTT
CDR3aa: CASRYDRSANTEAFF

abundance: once
v_gene: TRBV12-5
d_gene: NA
j_gene: TRBJ1-3
CDR3nt: TGTGCTAGTGGTTTGGTACAGGGAAGGAGTGGAAACACCATATATTTT
CDR3aa: CASGLVQGRSGNTIYF

abundance: NA
v_gene: TRBV7-2
d_gene: NA
j_gene: TRBJ2-7
CDR3nt: TGTGCCAGCAGCAACCGGGACTCCCCTTCCTACGAGCAGTACTTC
CDR3aa: CASSNRDSPSYEQYF

abundance: NA
v_gene: TRBV11-2
d_gene: NA
j_gene: TRBJ1-6
CDR3nt: TGTGCCAGCAGCTTAGATGTGGTGGATATATATAATTCACCCCTCCACTTT
CDR3aa: CASSLDVVDIYNSPLHF

abundance: NA
v_gene: TRBV10-2
d_gene: NA
j_gene: TRBJ2-3
CDR3nt: TGCGCCAGTTCACTAGTCCAGGTGCCGGATACGCAGTATTTT
CDR3aa: CASSLVQVPDTQYF

abundance: NA
v_gene: TRBV4-1
d_gene: TRBD1
j_gene: TRBJ1-2
CDR3nt: TGCGCCAGCACCGACAGGGTTTGGGGCTACACCTTC
CDR3aa: CASTDRVWGYTF

abundance: NA
v_gene: TRBV7-6
d_gene: NA
j_gene: TRBJ1-2
CDR3nt: TGTGCCAGCAGCGGGGGGGACGGCCCCGACTATGGCTACACCTTC
CDR3aa: CASSGGDGPDYGYTF

abundance: NA
v_gene: TRBV5-1
d_gene: NA
j_gene: TRBJ2-5
CDR3nt: TGCGCCAGCAGCTTGGGGCAGCAAGAGACCCAGTACTTC
CDR3aa: CASSLGQQETQYF

abundance: NA
v_gene: TRBV6-5
d_gene: NA
j_gene: TRBJ2-3
CDR3nt: TGTGCCAGCAGTTACTTGGCGGATCCTAGCACAGATACGCAGTATTTT
CDR3aa: CASSYLADPSTDTQYF

abundance: NA
v_gene: TRBV7-6
d_gene: NA
j_gene: TRBJ2-7
CDR3nt: TGTGCCAGCAGCCCAAGAACAGGGGAGCAGTACTTC
CDR3aa: CASSPRTGEQYF

abundance: NA
v_gene: TRBV7-6
d_gene: NA
j_gene: TRBJ1-5
CDR3nt: TGTGCCAGCAGCTTAGCTTCCGGGGGCCGCAATCAGCCCCAGCATTTT
CDR3aa: CASSLASGGRNQPQHF

abundance: NA
v_gene: TRBV19
d_gene: NA
j_gene: TRBJ1-2
CDR3nt: TGTGCCAGTAGTAACCTGGCGGGGCCGAGGTTCGGCTACACCTTC
CDR3aa: CASSNLAGPRFGYTF

abundance: NA
v_gene: TRBV12-5
d_gene: NA
j_gene: TRBJ2-7
CDR3nt: TGTGCTAGTGGTTTGGTACCCTGGGTCCCGAGCTCCTACGAGCAGTACTTC
CDR3aa: CASGLVPWVPSSYEQYF

abundance: NA
v_gene: TRBV30
d_gene: NA
j_gene: TRBJ2-7
CDR3nt: TGTGCCTGGAGTGTTCGGCGGTCCTCCTACGAGCAGTACTTC
CDR3aa: CAWSVRRSSYEQYF

abundance: NA
v_gene: TRBV2
d_gene: TRBD2
j_gene: TRBJ2-3
CDR3nt: TGTGCCAGCAGCATCGGACTAGGAGGAGATACGCAGTATTTT
CDR3aa: CASSIGLGGDTQYF

abundance: NA
v_gene: TRBV4-1
d_gene: NA
j_gene: TRBJ2-3
CDR3nt: TGCGCCAGCAGCGAACCGGGGGCTTATACGCAGTATTTT
CDR3aa: CASSEPGAYTQYF

abundance: NA
v_gene: TRBV5-4
d_gene: NA
j_gene: TRBJ1-1
CDR3nt: TGTGCCAGCAGCTTGGTCGGGATTTCCACTGAAGCTTTCTTT
CDR3aa: CASSLVGISTEAFF

abundance: NA
v_gene: TRBV7-2
d_gene: TRBD1
j_gene: TRBJ1-6
CDR3nt: TGTGCCAGCAGCCCGATGGGACAGGGAAGTTCACCCCTCCACTTT
CDR3aa: CASSPMGQGSSPLHF

abundance: NA
v_gene: TRBV18
d_gene: NA
j_gene: TRBJ2-7
CDR3nt: TGTGCCAGCTCACCATCGACAGGATATGAGCAGTACTTC
CDR3aa: CASSPSTGYEQYF

abundance: NA
v_gene: TRBV15
d_gene: NA
j_gene: TRBJ1-2
CDR3nt: TGTGCCACCAGCAGAGATCGAAGGAACTATGGCTACACCTTC
CDR3aa: CATSRDRRNYGYTF

abundance: NA
v_gene: TRBV7-2
d_gene: NA
j_gene: TRBJ2-1
CDR3nt: TGTGCCAGCAGAAAAGCCGGTCTCAATGAGCAGTTCTTC
CDR3aa: CASRKAGLNEQFF

abundance: NA
v_gene: TRBV10-3
d_gene: NA
j_gene: TRBJ1-1
CDR3nt: TGTGCCATCAGCCGGGGTGCCCCTGAAGCTTTCTTT
CDR3aa: CAISRGAPEAFF

abundance: NA
v_gene: TRBV5-1
d_gene: NA
j_gene: TRBJ1-1
CDR3nt: TGCGCCAGCAGCTTGATGTACGGGGGACGGGGCACTGAAGCTTTCTTT
CDR3aa: CASSLMYGGRGTEAFF

abundance: NA
v_gene: TRBV5-1
d_gene: NA
j_gene: TRBJ2-7
CDR3nt: TGCGCCAGCAGCTTGGGATGGGGGGACGGTCGAGACGAGCAGTACTTC
CDR3aa: CASSLGWGDGRDEQYF

abundance: NA
v_gene: TRBV7-2
d_gene: NA
j_gene: TRBJ1-3
CDR3nt: TGTGCCAGCAGCACAGGACGGAGCTCTGGAAACACCATATATTTT
CDR3aa: CASSTGRSSGNTIYF

abundance: NA
v_gene: TRBV6-1
d_gene: NA
j_gene: TRBJ2-5
CDR3nt: TGTGCCAGCAGTGCCCTGCGGGGGCAGGTTGGGTTAGAGACCCAGTACTTC
CDR3aa: CASSALRGQVGLETQYF

abundance: NA
v_gene: TRBV30
d_gene: TRBD1
j_gene: TRBJ1-2
CDR3nt: TGTGCCTGGCGCCCCAAGGGACAGGGGGGGTCTGGCTACACCTTC
CDR3aa: CAWRPKGQGGSGYTF

abundance: NA
v_gene: TRBV19
d_gene: TRBD1
j_gene: TRBJ2-5
CDR3nt: TGTGCCAGTAGTATAAGACAGGGGGCTGAGACCCAGTACTTC
CDR3aa: CASSIRQGAETQYF

abundance: NA
v_gene: TRBV19
d_gene: TRBD1
j_gene: TRBJ1-6
CDR3nt: TGTGCCAGTACCACAGGGGGACTTAATTCACCCCTCCACTTT
CDR3aa: CASTTGGLNSPLHF

abundance: few
v_gene: TRBV11-3
d_gene: TRBD2
j_gene: TRBJ2-2
CDR3nt: TGTGCCAGCAGCCTGCGGACTAGCGGGAGTTACACCGGGGAGCTGTTTTTT
CDR3aa: CASSLRTSGSYTGELFF

abundance: NA
v_gene: TRBV6-5
d_gene: NA
j_gene: TRBJ2-7
CDR3nt: TGTGCCAGCAGTTACCAACAGCGCCACTACGAGCAGTACTTC
CDR3aa: CASSYQQRHYEQYF

abundance: few
v_gene: TRBV5-8
d_gene: TRBD2
j_gene: TRBJ2-3
CDR3nt: TGTGCCAGCAGCTTCGTGACTAGCGGGATAATCACAGATACGCAGTATTTT
CDR3aa: CASSFVTSGIITDTQYF

abundance: NA
v_gene: TRBV19
d_gene: NA
j_gene: TRBJ2-7
CDR3nt: TGTGCCAGTAGTATTTTGGGGAAAGTCGGCGAGCAGTACTTC
CDR3aa: CASSILGKVGEQYF

abundance: NA
v_gene: TRBV7-9
d_gene: NA
j_gene: TRBJ1-1
CDR3nt: TGTGCCAGCAGCTTAGAGGGCGGCACTGAAGCTTTCTTT
CDR3aa: CASSLEGGTEAFF

abundance: few
v_gene: TRBV5-1
d_gene: TRBD1
j_gene: TRBJ2-2
CDR3nt: TGCGCCAGCAGCCCGGGGACAGGGGGGCAGAACACCGGGGAGCTGTTTTTT
CDR3aa: CASSPGTGGQNTGELFF

abundance: NA
v_gene: TRBV30
d_gene: NA
j_gene: TRBJ1-2
CDR3nt: TGTGCCTGGAGTGGTGGTACCTATGGCTACACCTTC
CDR3aa: CAWSGGTYGYTF

abundance: NA
v_gene: TRBV15
d_gene: NA
j_gene: TRBJ1-2
CDR3nt: TGTGCCACCAGCAGAGATCGTAACAGCCGCTATGGCTACACCTTC
CDR3aa: CATSRDRNSRYGYTF

abundance: NA
v_gene: TRBV19
d_gene: NA
j_gene: TRBJ1-2
CDR3nt: TGTGCCAGTACGGAGTCTAACTATGGCTACACCTTC
CDR3aa: CASTESNYGYTF

abundance: once
v_gene: TRBV19
d_gene: NA
j_gene: TRBJ2-7
CDR3nt: TGTGCCAGTAGTCCTATAGGTCTGGGCGTCTACGAGCAGTACTTC
CDR3aa: CASSPIGLGVYEQYF

abundance: NA
v_gene: TRBV4-3
d_gene: TRBD1
j_gene: TRBJ2-7
CDR3nt: TGCGCCAGCAGCCACACCGGGACAGGAGTCTACGAGCAGTACTTC
CDR3aa: CASSHTGTGVYEQYF